This T cell receptor (beta chain) comes out of a study of blood T cell repertoires in COVID-19. Trimming removed 0 bases from V and 4 bases from J, with 13 bases in between. CDR1 is SGDLS and CDR2 is YYNGEE in the germline V gene. CDR3 length: 15 amino acids. Source study methods: Estimates of nucleated cell counts were drawn from the amplification of reference gene primers. Measured with immunoSEQ multiplex PCR; TCRdb has only the in-frame clones, and not every one. From that table come the V and J calls and clone size; the DNA was used to work out D and trimming. The repertoire includes about 160,000 clones, 70% to 85% of them detected once, and about 20% sits in the top ten.

The TCR originated in an elderly woman with acute or convalescent COVID-19. V and J are TRBV9 and TRBJ1-1; a weak D match, TRBD1 (6 bases). The specimen was peripheral blood. This CDR3 is CASSVDGGGGTEAFF. Written as DNA, the CDR3 is TGTGCCAGCAGCGTAGATGGGGGCGGGGGCACTGAAGCTTTCTTT.